Described below is a single T cell receptor (beta chain) sequence and its context. These data originate in a study of shared clonotypes between healthy human individuals. V was clipped by 8 bases and J by 0 bases; unmatched bases: 6. CDR3 length equals 14 residues. Germline V gives CDR1 MDHEN, CDR2 SYDVKM. Profiled with immunoSEQ multiplex PCR; TCRdb holds only in-frame clones, not every one. The sample shows roughly 2.2 million clones, about 90% of them seen only once. The sequence was collected from a man aged 18 to 30 in good health. Some clones in this sample may be carry-over from other donors' samples. The chain combines TRBV28 with TRBJ1-1; 7 nucleotides match TRBD1. What was sequenced was naive CD4+ T cells from PBMCs. The subset denotes: CD45RA+ positively selected. CDR3 DNA: TGTGCCAGCGCCAGGGGGAGCATGAACACTGAAGCTTTCTTT. Protein: CASARGSMNTEAFF.